This T cell receptor (beta chain) came from a study of beta chain features in type 1 diabetes. Germline V gene sequence: CDR1 SGHTA, CDR2 FQGNSA. The V segment lost 3 bases and the J segment 3 bases; nucleotides outside the gene matches: 5. This CDR3 has 14 amino acids. Reverse transcription of all isolated RNA meant that expressed TCRB transcripts were sequenced. This table comes from immunoSEQ multiplex PCR, and its TCRdb copy is limited to in-frame clones, with some not included. This table holds about 360,000 clones, roughly an eighth found once. This clonotype originated in a young man in good health. The V gene is TRBV7-2, the J gene TRBJ2-7, with 7 nucleotides matching TRBD1. The sample comprised naive CD4+ T cells from blood. The CDR3 region is CASSFENRGYEQYF. The CDR3 DNA follows: TGTGCCAGCAGCTTTGAAAACAGGGGCTACGAGCAGTACTTC. The variable domain in full, with the rest retrieved from reference TRBV7-2 and TRBJ2-7, is GAGVSQSPSNKVTEKGKDVELRCDPISGHTALYWYRQSLGQGLEFLIYFQGNSAPDKSGLPSDRFSAERTGGSVSTLTIQRTQQEDSAVYLCASSFENRGYEQYFGPGTRLTVT.